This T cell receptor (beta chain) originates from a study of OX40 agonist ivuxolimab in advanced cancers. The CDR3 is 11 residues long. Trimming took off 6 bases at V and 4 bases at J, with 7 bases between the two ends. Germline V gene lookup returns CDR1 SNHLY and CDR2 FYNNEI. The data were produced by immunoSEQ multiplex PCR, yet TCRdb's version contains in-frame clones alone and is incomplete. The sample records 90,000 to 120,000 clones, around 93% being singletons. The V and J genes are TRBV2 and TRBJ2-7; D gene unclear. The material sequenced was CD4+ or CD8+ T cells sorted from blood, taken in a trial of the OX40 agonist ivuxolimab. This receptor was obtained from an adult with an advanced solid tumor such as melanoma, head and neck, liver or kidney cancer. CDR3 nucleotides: TGTGCCAGCAGGGAATCTTACGAGCAGTACTTC. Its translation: CASRESYEQYF.